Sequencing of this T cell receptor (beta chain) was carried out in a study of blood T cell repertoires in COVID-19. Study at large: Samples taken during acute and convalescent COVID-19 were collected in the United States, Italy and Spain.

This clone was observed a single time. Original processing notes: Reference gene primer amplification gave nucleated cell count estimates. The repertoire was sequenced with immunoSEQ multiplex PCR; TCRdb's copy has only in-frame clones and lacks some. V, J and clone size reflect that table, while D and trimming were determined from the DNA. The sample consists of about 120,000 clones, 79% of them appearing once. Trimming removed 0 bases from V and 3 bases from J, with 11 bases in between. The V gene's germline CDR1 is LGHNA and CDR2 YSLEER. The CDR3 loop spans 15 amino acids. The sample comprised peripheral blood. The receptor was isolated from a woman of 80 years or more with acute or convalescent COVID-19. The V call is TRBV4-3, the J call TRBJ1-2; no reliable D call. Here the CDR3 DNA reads TGCGCCAGCAGCCAAGATAGCGGGGTCGACTATGGCTACACCTTC. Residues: CASSQDSGVDYGYTF.